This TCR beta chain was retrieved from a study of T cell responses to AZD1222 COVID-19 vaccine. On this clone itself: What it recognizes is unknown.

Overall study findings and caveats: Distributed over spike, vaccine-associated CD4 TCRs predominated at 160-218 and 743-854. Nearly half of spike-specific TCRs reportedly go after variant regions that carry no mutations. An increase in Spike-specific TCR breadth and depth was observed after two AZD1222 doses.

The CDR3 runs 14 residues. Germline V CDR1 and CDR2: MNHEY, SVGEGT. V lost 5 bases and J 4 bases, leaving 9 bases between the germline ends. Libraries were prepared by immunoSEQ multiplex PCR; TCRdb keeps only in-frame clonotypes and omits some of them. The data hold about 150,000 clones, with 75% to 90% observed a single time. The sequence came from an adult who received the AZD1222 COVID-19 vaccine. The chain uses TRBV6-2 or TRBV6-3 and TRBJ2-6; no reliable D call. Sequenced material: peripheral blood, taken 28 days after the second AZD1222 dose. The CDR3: CASSLLSGANVLTF. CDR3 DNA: TGTGCCAGCAGTCTTTTATCAGGGGCCAACGTCCTGACTTTC.